The rows below give T cell receptor beta chains drawn from one sample of a study of OX40 agonist ivuxolimab in advanced cancers. Profiled with immunoSEQ multiplex PCR; TCRdb holds only in-frame clones, not every one. This table holds 52,000 or so clones, about 94% found once. The source material was CD4+ or CD8+ T cells sorted from blood, sampled in a trial of the OX40 agonist ivuxolimab. These receptors were obtained from an adult with an advanced solid tumor such as melanoma, head and neck, liver or kidney cancer. CDR3s include the opening cysteine and the closing phenylalanine or tryptophan. A D gene is named only where the DNA matches it firmly. A clone size is listed for some rows: how often the clone was seen (once, few, many), or a class if it is expanded.

V gene	J gene	clone size	D gene	CDR3 DNA	CDR3 protein
TRBV5-6	TRBJ2-7	-	TRBD2	TGTGCCAGCAGCTTGCCCTTAGCGGGATGGGGCGAGCAGTACTTC	CASSLPLAGWGEQYF
TRBV9	TRBJ2-1	-	-	TGTGCCAGCAGCGTAGAACAGGGCTATCGCAATGAGCAGTTCTTC	CASSVEQGYRNEQFF
TRBV9	TRBJ2-1	-	-	TGTGCCAGCAGCGTAGGGTCTAGTGGGCTCAATGAGCAGTTCTTC	CASSVGSSGLNEQFF
TRBV11-3	TRBJ1-1	-	-	TGTGCCAGCAGCTTAGTGGGGATGCAGGGTTCTGAAGCTTTCTTT	CASSLVGMQGSEAFF
TRBV5-5	TRBJ2-2	-	TRBD2	TGTGCCAGCAGCTTGGAACTAGCGGGAGCTGTCACCGGGGAGCTGTTTTTT	CASSLELAGAVTGELFF
TRBV4-1	TRBJ2-2	-	-	TGCGCCAGCAGCCAAGAATATACGGCGAACACCGGGGAGCTGTTTTTT	CASSQEYTANTGELFF
TRBV29-1	TRBJ2-7	-	TRBD2	TGCAGCGCCGGCCTGCGGGAGGGCCTCTACGAGCAGTACTTC	CSAGLREGLYEQYF
TRBV20-1	TRBJ1-4	once	-	TGCAGTGCCGGGAAGGACCAAAAACTGTTTTTT	CSAGKDQKLFF
TRBV6-6	TRBJ1-1	-	TRBD1	TGTGCCAGCAGTTACGGACAGGGGGCGAAAGCTTTCTTT	CASSYGQGAKAFF
TRBV9	TRBJ2-1	-	TRBD2	TGTGCCAGCAGCCGGTTTGAGCGGGAGGGCCCCTACAATGAGCAGTTCTTC	CASSRFEREGPYNEQFF
TRBV11-3	TRBJ2-1	-	TRBD2	TGTGCCAGCAGCTTAGAGCCTAGCGGGACATACAATGAGCAGTTCTTC	CASSLEPSGTYNEQFF
TRBV6-5	TRBJ1-5	few	-	TGTGCCAGCAGTCCCCTGATTGAGGGGGGGCAGCCCCAGCATTTT	CASSPLIEGGQPQHF
TRBV28	TRBJ2-2	-	-	TGTGCCAGCAGTTCATTAGCGGTCTTGAACACCGGGGAGCTGTTTTTT	CASSSLAVLNTGELFF
TRBV5-6	TRBJ2-1	once	-	TGTGCCAGCAGCTTGACAGGTGGATCTGAGCAGTTCTTC	CASSLTGGSEQFF
TRBV4-3	TRBJ2-1	-	-	TGCGCCAGCAGCCAAGAACAAGGGGCGGGCTACAATGAGCAGTTCTTC	CASSQEQGAGYNEQFF
TRBV9	TRBJ2-1	-	-	TGTGCCAGCAGCGTAGAGGCAGGATGGGGCAATGAGCAGTTCTTC	CASSVEAGWGNEQFF
TRBV27	TRBJ1-1	-	TRBD1	TGTGCCAGCAGTTTAGGGGGACAGGGGTTCACTGAAGCTTTCTTT	CASSLGGQGFTEAFF